Listed below are T cell receptor beta chains from one sample, sequenced in a study of T-cell memory formation after mild COVID-19. TCRdb redid the calling of the 5' RACE reads with MiXCR, one entry per CDR3 protein. Among about 440,000 distinct CDR3 sequences listed, about 20% were seen once. Sequenced sample: PBMCs or a T cell subset sorted from them (not recorded which). The receptors were gathered from an adult woman who had mild COVID-19 (a few samples of this study predate the infection). Cell type and time point are not known. The CDR3 runs from the conserved cysteine through the conserved F or W. The D gene is left open where the match is weak. Clone size is stated in some rows and not others, as once, few, many or a class when expanded.

abundance | len | j_gene | d_gene | v_gene | CDR3aa | CDR3nt
few | 14 | TRBJ2-2 | - | TRBV7-9 | CASSHDVYTGELFF | TGTGCCAGCAGTCATGACGTATACACCGGGGAGCTGTTTTTT
few | 16 | TRBJ2-1 | TRBD2 | TRBV9 | CASSAPWGGSYNEQFF | TGTGCCAGCAGCGCTCCTTGGGGGGGCTCCTACAATGAGCAGTTCTTC
few | 14 | TRBJ1-1 | TRBD1 | TRBV6-2/TRBV6-3 | CASSGLTGAAEAFF | TGTGCCAGCAGTGGCCTGACAGGGGCGGCTGAAGCTTTCTTT
few | 13 | TRBJ1-1 | - | TRBV4-1 | CASSQVPGDEAFF | TGCGCCAGCAGCCAAGTGCCGGGTGACGAAGCTTTCTTT
- | 11 | TRBJ2-1 | - | TRBV6-5 | CASTYGDEQFF | TGTGCCAGCACCTACGGGGATGAGCAGTTCTTC
- | 16 | TRBJ1-5 | TRBD1 | TRBV6-6 | CASSPGTGGRGQPQHF | TGTGCCAGCAGTCCTGGTACAGGGGGCCGAGGACAGCCCCAGCATTTT
few | 15 | TRBJ2-2 | - | TRBV2 | CASRWTHANTGELFF | TGTGCCAGCAGGTGGACACATGCGAACACCGGGGAGCTGTTTTTT
- | 16 | TRBJ2-1 | - | TRBV20-1 | CSLSRRGWTAYNEQFF | TGCAGTCTGAGTCGCCGGGGTTGGACAGCCTACAATGAGCAGTTCTTC
- | 13 | TRBJ1-1 | TRBD1 | TRBV5-1 | CASSGTGEGEAFF | TGCGCCAGCAGCGGGACAGGGGAGGGTGAAGCTTTCTTT
many | 13 | TRBJ2-7 | - | TRBV4-3 | CASSQASSYEQYF | TGCGCCAGCAGCCAAGCCAGCTCCTACGAGCAGTACTTC
- | 15 | TRBJ2-3 | - | TRBV5-1 | CASKSGDLNRDTQYF | TGCGCCAGCAAATCCGGGGACCTCAACAGAGATACGCAGTATTTT
- | 16 | TRBJ2-7 | TRBD1 | TRBV25-1 | CASSGYPGQGSYEQYF | TGTGCCAGCAGTGGTTATCCGGGACAGGGATCCTACGAGCAGTACTTC
few | 13 | TRBJ2-4 | TRBD2 | TRBV20-1 | CSARESGINIQYF | TGCAGTGCTAGAGAAAGCGGGATTAACATTCAGTACTTC
- | 15 | TRBJ1-6 | - | TRBV12-3/TRBV12-4 | CASRAVSSYNSPLHF | TGTGCCAGCAGGGCGGTGAGCTCCTATAATTCACCCCTCCACTTT
- | 14 | TRBJ2-5 | - | TRBV18 | CASSPLAGSETQYF | TGTGCCAGCTCACCACTCGCGGGGTCAGAGACCCAGTACTTC
few | 18 | TRBJ2-6 | - | TRBV6-2/TRBV6-3 | CASSQLRDVLSGANVLTF | TGTGCCAGCAGTCAACTCCGGGACGTCCTATCTGGGGCCAACGTCCTGACTTTC
- | 20 | TRBJ2-5 | - | TRBV5-6 | CASSSRSGGVLGGGPGTQYF | TGTGCCAGCAGCTCCCGGTCCGGAGGAGTCCTAGGGGGAGGGCCCGGGACCCAGTACTTC